This entry is about one T cell receptor beta chain. Its antigen has not been determined. Base qualities are not provided; no much larger clone lies one nucleotide away. This record comes from a study of blood T cell repertoires in COVID-19 (dated by TCRdb to about 2020). Context from the whole study: The collaborator samples originated in the United States, Italy and Spain and spanned the acute and convalescent phases of COVID-19. The samples were drawn from the first 160 participants of the ongoing ImmuneRACE study and from 1,254 subjects provided by 6 global collaborators. The prospective study material was composed of cDNA or gDNA derived from T cells, B-cell-depleted T cells, or PBMCs. The repertoires were made available in a free public database intended to serve as a resource for research on the immune response to SARS-CoV-2. Where available, HLA class I and class II types were obtained from metadata supplied by the sample provider rather than from assay-based typing. The dataset comprised deeply sampled blood TCRbeta repertoires from subjects exposed to, actively infected with, or recovered from COVID-19. The sample metadata nearly always contained a de-identified subject ID, COVID-19 status, age in years and sex. Findings and caveats that apply to the study as a whole: How much clinical and demographic metadata was included differed by source and by participant, and the metadata was provided uncurated.

Per the germline V gene, SGHAT is the CDR1 and FQNNGV is the CDR2. The CDR3, from cysteine to phenylalanine, totals 13 residues. This entry keeps only the CDR3 DNA: 39 bases, framed from base 1. Cut back by 5 bases and 5 bases, the V and J ends lie 9 bases apart. At one collaborating source in Seattle, patients were enrolled during active infection and were followed longitudinally through the course of disease. Collaborating institutions collected whole blood in K2EDTA tubes following their own protocols. Collaborator samples were shipped for TCRbeta analysis as frozen whole blood, isolated PBMCs, or DNA extracted from either sample type. TCRbeta CDR3 regions were amplified from genomic DNA by means of the immunoSEQ Assay, a bias-controlled multiplex PCR. Regarding the original processing steps: The number of nucleated cells in each sample was estimated by amplification of reference gene primers within the assay. Sequence reads were collapsed and filtered to measure the absolute abundance of every unique TCRbeta CDR3 rearrangement. For each sample, productive Simpson clonality was calculated by taking the square root of Simpson's diversity index across productive rearrangements. TCRdb provides this immuneACCESS table in a form limited to in-frame rearrangements. Some clones are lacking; in checked studies, under half of them reflect an unresolved V gene, and why the rest are absent is not known. V, J and clone size reflect that table, while D and trimming were determined from the DNA. The sample yields a few hundred thousand clones; approximately 90% were counted once. The top ten clones comprise about 18% of the sample.

The V gene is TRBV11-2 and the J gene is TRBJ2-2; the D segment could be TRBD1, given 5 matching bases. The TCR originated in a man aged 50-59 years with COVID-19, enrolled during active disease. The sample was peripheral blood. Here the CDR3 is given as CASSPQATGELFF. In nucleotide form, the sequence is TGTGCCAGCAGCCCACAGGCGACCGGGGAGCTGTTTTTT. The entire variable domain, with the stretches around the CDR3 drawn from the reference TRBV11-2 and TRBJ2-2 proteins, is EAGVAQSPRYKIIEKRQSVAFWCNPISGHATLYWYQQILGQGPKLLIQFQNNGVVDDSQLPKDRFSAERLKGVDSTLKIQPAKLEDSAVYLCASSPQATGELFFGEGSRLTVL.